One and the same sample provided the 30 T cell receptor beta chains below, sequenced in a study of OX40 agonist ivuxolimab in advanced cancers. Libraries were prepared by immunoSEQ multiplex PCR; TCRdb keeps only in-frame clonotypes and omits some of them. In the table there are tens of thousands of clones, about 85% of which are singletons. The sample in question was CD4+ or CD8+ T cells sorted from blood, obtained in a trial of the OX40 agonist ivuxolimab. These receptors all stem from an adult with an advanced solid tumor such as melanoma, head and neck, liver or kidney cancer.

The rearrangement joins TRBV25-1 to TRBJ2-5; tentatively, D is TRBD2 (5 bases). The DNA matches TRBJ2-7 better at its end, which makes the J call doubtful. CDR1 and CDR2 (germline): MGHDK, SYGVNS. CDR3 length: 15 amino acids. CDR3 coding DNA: TGTGCCAGCAGTGAATCATTTCGGGGTCGCGACGAGCAGTACTTC. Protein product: CASSESFRGRDEQYF.

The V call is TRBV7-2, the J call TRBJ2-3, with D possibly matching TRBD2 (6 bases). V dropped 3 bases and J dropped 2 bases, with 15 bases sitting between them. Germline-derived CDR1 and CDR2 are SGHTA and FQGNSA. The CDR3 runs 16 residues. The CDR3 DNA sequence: TGTGCCAGCAGCTTTTTGACGGCGGGACTCACAGATACGCAGTATTTT. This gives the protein CASSFLTAGLTDTQYF.

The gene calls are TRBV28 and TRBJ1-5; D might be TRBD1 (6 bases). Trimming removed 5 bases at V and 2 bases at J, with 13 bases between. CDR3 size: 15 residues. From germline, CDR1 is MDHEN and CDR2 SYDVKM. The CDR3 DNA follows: TGTGCCAGCAGTCCGCAGGGGAAGGGCAATCAGCCCCAGCATTTT. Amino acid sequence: CASSPQGKGNQPQHF.

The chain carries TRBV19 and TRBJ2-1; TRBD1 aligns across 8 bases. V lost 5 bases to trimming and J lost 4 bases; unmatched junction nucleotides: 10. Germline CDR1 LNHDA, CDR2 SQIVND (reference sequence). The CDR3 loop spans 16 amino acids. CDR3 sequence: CASSSRQGAYYNEQFF. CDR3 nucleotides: TGTGCCAGTAGTTCCCGGCAGGGGGCCTATTACAATGAGCAGTTCTTC.

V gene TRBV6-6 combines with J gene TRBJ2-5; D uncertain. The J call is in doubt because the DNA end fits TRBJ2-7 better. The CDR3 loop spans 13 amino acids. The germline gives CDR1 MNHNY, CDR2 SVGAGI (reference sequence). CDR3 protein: CASSYSMAVEQYF. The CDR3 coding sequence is TGTGCCAGCAGTTACTCTATGGCGGTCGAGCAGTACTTC.

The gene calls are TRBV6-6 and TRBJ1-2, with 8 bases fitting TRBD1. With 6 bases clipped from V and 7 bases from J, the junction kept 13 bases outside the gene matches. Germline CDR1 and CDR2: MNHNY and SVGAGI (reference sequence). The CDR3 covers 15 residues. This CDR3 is CASSPEMDRAAGYTF. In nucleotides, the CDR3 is TGTGCCAGCAGCCCTGAAATGGACAGGGCGGCTGGCTACACCTTC.

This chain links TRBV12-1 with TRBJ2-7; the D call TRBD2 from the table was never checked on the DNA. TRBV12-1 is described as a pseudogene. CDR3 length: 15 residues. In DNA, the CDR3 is TGTGCCAGCAGCCTCGACCATAGCGGGATTATAGGGCAGTACTTC. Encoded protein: CASSLDHSGIIGQYF.

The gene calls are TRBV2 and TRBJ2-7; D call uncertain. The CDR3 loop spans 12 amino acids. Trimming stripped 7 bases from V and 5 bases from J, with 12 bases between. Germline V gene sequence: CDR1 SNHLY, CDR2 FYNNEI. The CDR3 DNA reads TGTGCCAGCAAAGTCAGTCCCCACGAGCAGTACTTC. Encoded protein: CASKVSPHEQYF.

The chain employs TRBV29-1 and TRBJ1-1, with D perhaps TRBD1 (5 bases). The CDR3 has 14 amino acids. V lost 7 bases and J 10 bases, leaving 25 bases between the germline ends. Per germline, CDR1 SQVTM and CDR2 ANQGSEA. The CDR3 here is CSAAGGAHLFGAFF. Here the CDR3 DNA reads TGCAGCGCAGCCGGAGGGGCCCATCTCTTCGGAGCTTTCTTT. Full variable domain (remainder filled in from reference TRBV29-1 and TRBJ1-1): SAVISQKPSRDICQRGTSLTIQCQVDSQVTMMFWYRQQPGQSLTLIATANQGSEATYESGFVIDKFPISRPNLTFSTLTVSNMSPEDSSIYLCSAAGGAHLFGAFFGQGTRLTVV.

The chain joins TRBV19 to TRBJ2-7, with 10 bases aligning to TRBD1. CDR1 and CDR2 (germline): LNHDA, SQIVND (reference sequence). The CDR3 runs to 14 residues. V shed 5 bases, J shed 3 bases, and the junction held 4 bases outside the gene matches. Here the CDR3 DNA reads TGTGCCAGTAGTTCGGACAGGGGGAACTACGAGCAGTACTTC. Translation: CASSSDRGNYEQYF.

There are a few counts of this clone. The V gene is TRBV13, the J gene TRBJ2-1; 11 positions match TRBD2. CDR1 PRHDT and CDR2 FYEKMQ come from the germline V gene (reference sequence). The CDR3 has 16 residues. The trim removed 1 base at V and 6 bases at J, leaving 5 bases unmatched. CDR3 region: CASSLASGRMSNEQFF. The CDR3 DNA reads TGTGCCAGCAGCTTAGCTAGCGGGAGGATGAGCAATGAGCAGTTCTTC.

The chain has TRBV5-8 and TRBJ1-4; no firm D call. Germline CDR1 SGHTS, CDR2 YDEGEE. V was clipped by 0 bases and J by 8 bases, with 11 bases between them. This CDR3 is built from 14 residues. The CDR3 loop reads CASSLGMMGEKLFF. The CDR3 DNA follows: TGTGCCAGCAGCTTGGGCATGATGGGAGAAAAACTGTTTTTT.

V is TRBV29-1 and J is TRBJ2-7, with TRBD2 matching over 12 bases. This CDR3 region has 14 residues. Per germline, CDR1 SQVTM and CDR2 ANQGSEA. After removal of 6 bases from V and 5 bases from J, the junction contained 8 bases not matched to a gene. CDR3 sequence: CSVRQGLAGNEQYF. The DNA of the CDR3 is TGCAGCGTCCGGCAGGGACTAGCGGGTAACGAGCAGTACTTC.

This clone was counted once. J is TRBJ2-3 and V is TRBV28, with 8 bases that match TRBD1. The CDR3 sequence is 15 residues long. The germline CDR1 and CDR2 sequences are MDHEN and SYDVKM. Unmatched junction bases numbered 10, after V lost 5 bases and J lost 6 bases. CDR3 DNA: TGTGCCAGCAGTAACCCCGGACAGGGAAAGGATACGCAGTATTTT. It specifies CASSNPGQGKDTQYF.

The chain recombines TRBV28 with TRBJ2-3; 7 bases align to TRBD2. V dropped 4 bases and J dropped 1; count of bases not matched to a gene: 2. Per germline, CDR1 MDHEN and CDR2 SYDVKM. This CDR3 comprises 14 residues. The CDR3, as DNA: TGTGCCAGCAGTTCTGGGGGGGGCACAGATACGCAGTATTTT. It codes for CASSSGGGTDTQYF.

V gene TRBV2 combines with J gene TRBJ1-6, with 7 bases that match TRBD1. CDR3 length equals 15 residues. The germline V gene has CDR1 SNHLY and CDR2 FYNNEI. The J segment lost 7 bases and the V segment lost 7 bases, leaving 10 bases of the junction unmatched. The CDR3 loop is CASKALGQKNSPLHF. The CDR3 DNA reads TGTGCCAGCAAGGCTCTGGGACAGAAAAATTCACCCCTCCACTTT.

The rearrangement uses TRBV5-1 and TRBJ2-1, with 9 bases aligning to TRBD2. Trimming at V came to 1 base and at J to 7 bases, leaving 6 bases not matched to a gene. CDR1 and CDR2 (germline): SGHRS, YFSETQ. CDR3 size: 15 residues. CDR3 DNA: TGCGCCAGCAGCTTGAGGATTAGCGGGGGAAATGAGCAGTTCTTC. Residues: CASSLRISGGNEQFF.

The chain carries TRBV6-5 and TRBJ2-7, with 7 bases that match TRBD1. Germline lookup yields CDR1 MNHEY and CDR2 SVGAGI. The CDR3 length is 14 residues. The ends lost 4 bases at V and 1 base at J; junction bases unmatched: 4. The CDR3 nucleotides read TGTGCCAGCAGTTCGGGACAGTATTCCTACGAGCAGTACTTC. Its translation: CASSSGQYSYEQYF.

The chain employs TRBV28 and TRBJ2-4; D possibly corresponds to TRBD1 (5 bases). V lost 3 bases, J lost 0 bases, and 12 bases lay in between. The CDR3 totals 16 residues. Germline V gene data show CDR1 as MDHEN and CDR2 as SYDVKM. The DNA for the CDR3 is TGTGCCAGCAGTTTTGCAGGGCCGCTAGCCAAAAACATTCAGTACTTC. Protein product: CASSFAGPLAKNIQYF.

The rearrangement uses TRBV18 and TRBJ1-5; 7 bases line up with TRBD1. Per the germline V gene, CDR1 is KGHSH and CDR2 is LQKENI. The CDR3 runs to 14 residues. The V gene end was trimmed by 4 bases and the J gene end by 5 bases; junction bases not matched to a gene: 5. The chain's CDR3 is CASSLTGSDQPQHF. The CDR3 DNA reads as TGTGCCAGCTCACTGACAGGGTCCGATCAGCCCCAGCATTTT.

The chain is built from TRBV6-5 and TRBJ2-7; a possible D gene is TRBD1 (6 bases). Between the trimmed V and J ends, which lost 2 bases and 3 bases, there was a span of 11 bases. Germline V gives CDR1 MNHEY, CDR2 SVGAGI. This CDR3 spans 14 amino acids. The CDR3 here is CASSYRGSRYEQYF. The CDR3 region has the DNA TGTGCCAGCAGTTACAGGGGGTCACGCTACGAGCAGTACTTC.

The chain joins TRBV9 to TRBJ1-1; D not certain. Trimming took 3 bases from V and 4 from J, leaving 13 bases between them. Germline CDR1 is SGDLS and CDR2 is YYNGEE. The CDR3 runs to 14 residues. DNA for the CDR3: TGTGCCAGCAGCGGCCGGGCCCGGGGCACTGAAGCTTTCTTT. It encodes CASSGRARGTEAFF.

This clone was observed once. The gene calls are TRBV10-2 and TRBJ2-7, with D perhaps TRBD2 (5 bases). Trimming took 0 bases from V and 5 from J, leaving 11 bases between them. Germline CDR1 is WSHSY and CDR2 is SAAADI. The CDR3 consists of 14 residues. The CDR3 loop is CASSESGLRDEQYF. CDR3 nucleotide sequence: TGCGCCAGCAGTGAGTCGGGGTTGAGGGACGAGCAGTACTTC.

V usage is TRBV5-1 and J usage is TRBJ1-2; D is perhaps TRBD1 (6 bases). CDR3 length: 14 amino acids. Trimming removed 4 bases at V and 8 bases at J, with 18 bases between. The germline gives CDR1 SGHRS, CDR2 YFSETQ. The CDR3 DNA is TGCGCCAGCAGCGGCGGGACACCTCGCAGCGGCTACACCTTC. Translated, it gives CASSGGTPRSGYTF.

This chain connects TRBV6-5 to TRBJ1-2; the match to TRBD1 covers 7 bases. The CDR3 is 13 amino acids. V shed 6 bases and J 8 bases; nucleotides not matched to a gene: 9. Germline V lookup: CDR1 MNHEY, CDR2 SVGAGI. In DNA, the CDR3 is TGTGCCAGCAGCGAGGGACAGTCTTTCGGCTACACCTTC. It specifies CASSEGQSFGYTF.

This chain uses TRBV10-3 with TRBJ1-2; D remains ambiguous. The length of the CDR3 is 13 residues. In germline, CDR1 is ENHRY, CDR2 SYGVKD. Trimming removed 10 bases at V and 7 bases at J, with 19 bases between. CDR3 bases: TGTGCCACCCTTCGTAGCGGAGGCCTTGGCTACACCTTC. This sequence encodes CATLRSGGLGYTF.

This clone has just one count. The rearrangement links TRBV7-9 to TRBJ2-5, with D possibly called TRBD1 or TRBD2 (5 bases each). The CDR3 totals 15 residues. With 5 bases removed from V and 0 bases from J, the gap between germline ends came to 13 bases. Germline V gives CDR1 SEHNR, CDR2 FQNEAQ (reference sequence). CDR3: CASSDRDRNQETQYF. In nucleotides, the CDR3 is TGTGCCAGCAGCGACCGGGACCGAAACCAAGAGACCCAGTACTTC.

Here the CDR3 reads CASSLASQETQYF. The CDR3 DNA reads as TGTGCCAGCAGCTTAGCGTCCCAAGAGACCCAGTACTTC. The chain is built from TRBV7-8 and TRBJ2-5; unclear D gene. V lost 0 bases to trimming and J lost 1 base, with 3 bases between them. CDR1 and CDR2 from the germline V gene are SGHVS and FQNEAQ. The CDR3 contains 13 residues.

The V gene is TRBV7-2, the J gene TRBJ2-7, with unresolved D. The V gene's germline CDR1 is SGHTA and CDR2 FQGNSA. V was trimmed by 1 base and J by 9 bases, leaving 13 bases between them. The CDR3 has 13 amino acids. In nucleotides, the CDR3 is TGTGCCAGCAGCTTAGTCGATCCTTCGGGGCAGTACTTC. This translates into CASSLVDPSGQYF.

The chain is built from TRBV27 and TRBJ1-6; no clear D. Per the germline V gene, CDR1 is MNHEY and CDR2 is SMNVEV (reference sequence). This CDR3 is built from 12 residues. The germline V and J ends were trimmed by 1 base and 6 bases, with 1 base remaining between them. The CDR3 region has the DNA TGTGCCAGCAGTTTATTTAATTCACCCCTCCACTTT. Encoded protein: CASSLFNSPLHF.